This TCR beta chain is from a study of identical twins. Germline CDR1 SGHTA, CDR2 FQGNSA. The CDR3 is 15 amino acids. V trimming: 4 bases; J trimming: 0 bases; junction bases outside the gene matches: 3. MiXCR, run by TCRdb on the 5' RACE reads, gives a single entry per CDR3 protein. The sample has fewer than 650,000 distinct CDR3 sequences, over 8.5% seen once. In addition, the sample was reused for a study of yellow fever vaccine responses in identical twins.

The V and J genes are TRBV7-2 and TRBJ2-7; 10 bases map to TRBD2. Sequenced input: PBMCs. The sequence derives from a woman aged 18 to 35 in good health. Here the CDR3 reads CASSSTSGPSYEQYF. Written as DNA, the CDR3 is TGTGCCAGCAGCTCGACTAGCGGGCCCTCCTACGAGCAGTACTTC.